This T cell receptor beta chain stems from a study of T-cell reconstitution after alpha-beta-depleted transplantation in children. The study, taken as a whole, reports: Some patients owed their high day-60 TCRbeta diversity to surviving recipient T cells and thymic progenitors. Counts and diversity of T cells one year after transplant came mostly from newly produced T cells. Alpha-beta T cells about two months after transplant reportedly derived from several hundred expanded graft clones.

A library of TCRbeta sequences, prepared with unique molecular identifiers, was generated. TCRdb analysed the PCR reads with MiXCR anew, one entry per CDR3 protein. This repertoire shows 800,000 to 1,000,000 distinct CDR3 sequences, 25% to 35% found once; its top ten account for about 28%. This clonotype has only a few counts. The antigen is not known. Deletions cut 4 bases from V and 0 bases from J, with 7 bases between. This CDR3 contains 12 residues. In germline, CDR1 is SQVTM, CDR2 ANQGSEA. The starting material was PBMCs, mostly from graft donor cells, obtained 360 days after TCRalphabeta/CD19-depleted stem cell transplant. The sequence derives from a boy under two years old who had a stem cell transplant for SCID, so the T cells may come from the graft donor. This chain joins TRBV29-1 and TRBJ2-7; D remains ambiguous. The CDR3 region is CSVVPSSYEQYF. The DNA for the CDR3 is TGCAGCGTTGTCCCCAGCTCCTACGAGCAGTACTTC.